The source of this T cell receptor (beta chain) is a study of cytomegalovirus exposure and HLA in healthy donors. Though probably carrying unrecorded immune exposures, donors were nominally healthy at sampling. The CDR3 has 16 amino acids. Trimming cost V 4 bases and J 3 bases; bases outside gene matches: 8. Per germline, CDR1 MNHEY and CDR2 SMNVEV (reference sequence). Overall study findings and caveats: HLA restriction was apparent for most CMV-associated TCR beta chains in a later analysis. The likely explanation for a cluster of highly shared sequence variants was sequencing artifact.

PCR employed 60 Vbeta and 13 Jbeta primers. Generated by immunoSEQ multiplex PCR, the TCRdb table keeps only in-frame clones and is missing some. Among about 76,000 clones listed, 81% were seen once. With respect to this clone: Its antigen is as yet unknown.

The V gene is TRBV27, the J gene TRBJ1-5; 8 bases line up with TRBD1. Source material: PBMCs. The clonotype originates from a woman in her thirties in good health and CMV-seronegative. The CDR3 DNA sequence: TGTGCCAGCAGTTACCCGGACAGGGTTTACAATCAGCCCCAGCATTTT. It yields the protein CASSYPDRVYNQPQHF.